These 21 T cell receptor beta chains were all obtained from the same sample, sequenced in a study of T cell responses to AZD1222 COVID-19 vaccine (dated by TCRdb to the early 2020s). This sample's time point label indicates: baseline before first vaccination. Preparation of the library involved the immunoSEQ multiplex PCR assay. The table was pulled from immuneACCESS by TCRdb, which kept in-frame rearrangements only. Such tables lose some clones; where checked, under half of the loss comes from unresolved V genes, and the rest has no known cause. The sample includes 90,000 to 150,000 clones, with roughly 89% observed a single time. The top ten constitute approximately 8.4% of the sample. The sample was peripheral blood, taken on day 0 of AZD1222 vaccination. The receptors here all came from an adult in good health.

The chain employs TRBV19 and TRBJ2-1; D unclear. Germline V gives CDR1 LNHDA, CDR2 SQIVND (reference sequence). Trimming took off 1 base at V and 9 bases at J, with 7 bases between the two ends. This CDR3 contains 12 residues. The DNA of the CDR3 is TGTGCCAGTAGTATAGGGGCGATTGAGCAGTTCTTC. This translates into CASSIGAIEQFF.

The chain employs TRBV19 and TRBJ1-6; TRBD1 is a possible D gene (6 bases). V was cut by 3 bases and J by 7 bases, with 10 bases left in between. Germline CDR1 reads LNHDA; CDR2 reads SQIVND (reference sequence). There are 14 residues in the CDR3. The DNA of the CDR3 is TGTGCCAGTAGTATCTGGACAGAAAATTCACCCCTCCACTTT. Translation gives CASSIWTENSPLHF. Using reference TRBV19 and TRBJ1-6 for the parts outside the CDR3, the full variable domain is DGGITQSPKYLFRKEGQNVTLSCEQNLNHDAMYWYRQDPGQGLRLIYYSQIVNDFQKGDIAEGYSVSREKKESFPLTVTSAQKNPTAFYLCASSIWTENSPLHFGNGTRLTVT.

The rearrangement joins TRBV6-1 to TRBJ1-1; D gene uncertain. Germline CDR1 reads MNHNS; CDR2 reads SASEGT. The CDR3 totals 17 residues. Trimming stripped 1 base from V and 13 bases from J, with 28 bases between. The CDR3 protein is CASSEVIMAALNTVFFF. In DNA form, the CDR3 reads TGTGCCAGCAGTGAAGTAATTATGGCAGCACTGAACACTGTTTTTTTCTTT.

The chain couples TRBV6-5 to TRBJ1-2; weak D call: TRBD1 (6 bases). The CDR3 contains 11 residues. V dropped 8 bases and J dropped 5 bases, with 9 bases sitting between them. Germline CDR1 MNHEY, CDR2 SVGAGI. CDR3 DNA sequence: TGTGCCAGCGCAGGGGCATATGGCTACACCTTC. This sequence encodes CASAGAYGYTF.

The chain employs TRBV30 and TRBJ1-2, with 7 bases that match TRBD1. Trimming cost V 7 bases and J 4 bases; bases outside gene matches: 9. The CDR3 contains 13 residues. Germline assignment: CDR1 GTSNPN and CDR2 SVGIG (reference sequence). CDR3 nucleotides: TGTGCCTCGGCCCGGGACAGCACCTATGGCTACACCTTC. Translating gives CASARDSTYGYTF.

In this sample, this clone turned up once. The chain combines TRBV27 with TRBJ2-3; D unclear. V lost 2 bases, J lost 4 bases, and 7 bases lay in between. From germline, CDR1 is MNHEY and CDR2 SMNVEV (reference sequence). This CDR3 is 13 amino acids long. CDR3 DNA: TGTGCCAGCAGTTTAGGGCTTGCAGATACGCAGTATTTT. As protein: CASSLGLADTQYF.

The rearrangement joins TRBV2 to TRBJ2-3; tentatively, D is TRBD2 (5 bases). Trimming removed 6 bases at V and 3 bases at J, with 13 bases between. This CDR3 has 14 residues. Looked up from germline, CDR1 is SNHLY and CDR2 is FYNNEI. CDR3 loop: CASRWVGGTDTQYF. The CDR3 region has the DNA TGTGCCAGCAGATGGGTTGGAGGTACAGATACGCAGTATTTT. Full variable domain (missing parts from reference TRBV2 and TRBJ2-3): EPEVTQTPSHQVTQMGQEVILRCVPISNHLYFYWYRQILGQKVEFLVSFYNNEISEKSEIFDDQFSVERPDGSNFTLKIRSTKLEDSAMYFCASRWVGGTDTQYFGPGTRLTVL.

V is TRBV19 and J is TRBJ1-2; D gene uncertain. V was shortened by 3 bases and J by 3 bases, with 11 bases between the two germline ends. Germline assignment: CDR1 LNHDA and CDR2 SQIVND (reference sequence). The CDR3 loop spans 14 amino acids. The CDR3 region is CASSMYSGDYGYTF. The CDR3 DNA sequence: TGTGCCAGTAGTATGTACTCCGGGGACTATGGCTACACCTTC. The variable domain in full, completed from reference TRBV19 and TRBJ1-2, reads DGGITQSPKYLFRKEGQNVTLSCEQNLNHDAMYWYRQDPGQGLRLIYYSQIVNDFQKGDIAEGYSVSREKKESFPLTVTSAQKNPTAFYLCASSMYSGDYGYTFGSGTRLTVV.

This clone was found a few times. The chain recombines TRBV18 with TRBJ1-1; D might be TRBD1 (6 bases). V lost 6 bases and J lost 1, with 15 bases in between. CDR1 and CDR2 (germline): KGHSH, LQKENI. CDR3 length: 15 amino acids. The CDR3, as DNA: TGTGCCAGCTCGCCTCAGTCCAGGGGGAACACTGAAGCTTTCTTT. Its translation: CASSPQSRGNTEAFF.

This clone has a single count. For the CDR3, the DNA is TGTGCCACCAGCAGAGAGTCGGGCAGGAAGAACACTGAAGCTTTCTTT. This translates into CATSRESGRKNTEAFF. The rearrangement links TRBV15 to TRBJ1-1; D uncertain. This CDR3 comprises 16 residues. Germline lookup yields CDR1 LNHNV and CDR2 YYDKDF (reference sequence). V lost 0 bases and J 1 base, leaving 12 bases between the germline ends.

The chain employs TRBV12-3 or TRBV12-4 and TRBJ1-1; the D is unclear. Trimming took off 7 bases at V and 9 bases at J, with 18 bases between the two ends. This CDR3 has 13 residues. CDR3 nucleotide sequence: TGTGCCAGCACCCAGTCGGGGTGGTCAAAAGCTTTCTTT. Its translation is CASTQSGWSKAFF.

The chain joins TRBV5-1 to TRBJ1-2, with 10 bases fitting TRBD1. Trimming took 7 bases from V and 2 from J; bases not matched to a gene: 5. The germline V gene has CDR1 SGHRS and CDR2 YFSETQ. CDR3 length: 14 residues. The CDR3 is CASLPGQGNYGYTF. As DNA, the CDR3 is TGCGCCAGCCTACCGGGACAGGGGAACTATGGCTACACCTTC.

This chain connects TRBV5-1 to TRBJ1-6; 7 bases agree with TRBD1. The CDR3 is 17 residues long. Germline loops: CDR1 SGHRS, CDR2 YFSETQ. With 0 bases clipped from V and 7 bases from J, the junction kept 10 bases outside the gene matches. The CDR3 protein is CASSLGEWGQINSPLHF. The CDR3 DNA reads TGCGCCAGCAGCTTGGGGGAATGGGGACAGATAAATTCACCCCTCCACTTT.

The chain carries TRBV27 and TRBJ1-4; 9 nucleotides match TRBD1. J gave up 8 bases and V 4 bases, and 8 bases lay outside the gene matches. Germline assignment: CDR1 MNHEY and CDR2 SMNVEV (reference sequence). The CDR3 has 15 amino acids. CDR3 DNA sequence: TGTGCCAGCAGTTCGAACAGGGGGCGCTTGGAAAAACTGTTTTTT. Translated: CASSSNRGRLEKLFF.

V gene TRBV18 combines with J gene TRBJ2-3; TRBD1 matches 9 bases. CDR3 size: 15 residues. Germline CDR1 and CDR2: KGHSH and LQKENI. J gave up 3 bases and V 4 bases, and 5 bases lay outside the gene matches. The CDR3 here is CASSRRDRATDTQYF. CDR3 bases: TGTGCCAGCTCACGCCGGGACAGGGCAACAGATACGCAGTATTTT. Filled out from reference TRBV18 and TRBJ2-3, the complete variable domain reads NAGVMQNPRHLVRRRGQEARLRCSPMKGHSHVYWYRQLPEEGLKFMVYLQKENIIDESGMPKERFSAEFPKEGPSILRIQQVVRGDSAAYFCASSRRDRATDTQYFGPGTRLTVL.

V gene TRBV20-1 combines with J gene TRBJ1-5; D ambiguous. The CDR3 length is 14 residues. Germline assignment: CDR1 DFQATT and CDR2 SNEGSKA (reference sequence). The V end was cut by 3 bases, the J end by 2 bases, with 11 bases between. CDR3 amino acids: CSASIGRGNQPQHF. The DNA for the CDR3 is TGCAGTGCTAGTATAGGGCGCGGCAATCAGCCCCAGCATTTT.

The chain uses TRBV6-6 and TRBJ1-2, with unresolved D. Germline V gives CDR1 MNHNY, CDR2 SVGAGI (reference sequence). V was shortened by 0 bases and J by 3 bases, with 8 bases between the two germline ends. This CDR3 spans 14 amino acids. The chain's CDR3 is CASSYSRWDYGYTF. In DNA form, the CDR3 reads TGTGCCAGCAGTTACTCCAGGTGGGACTATGGCTACACCTTC.

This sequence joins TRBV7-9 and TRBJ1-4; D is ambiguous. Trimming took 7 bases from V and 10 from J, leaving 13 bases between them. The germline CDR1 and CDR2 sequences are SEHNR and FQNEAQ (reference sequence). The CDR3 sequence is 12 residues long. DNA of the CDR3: TGTGCCAGCACCTCCACACTCGGAAAACTGTTTTTT. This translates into CASTSTLGKLFF.

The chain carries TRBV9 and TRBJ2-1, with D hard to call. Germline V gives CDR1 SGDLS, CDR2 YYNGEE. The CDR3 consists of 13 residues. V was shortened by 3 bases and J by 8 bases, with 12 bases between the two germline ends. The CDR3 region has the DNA TGTGCCAGCAGCGCCCCGGTTGGGGATGAGCAGTTCTTC. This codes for CASSAPVGDEQFF. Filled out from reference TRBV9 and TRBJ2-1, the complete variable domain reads DSGVTQTPKHLITATGQRVTLRCSPRSGDLSVYWYQQSLDQGLQFLIQYYNGEERAKGNILERFSAQQFPDLHSELNLSSLELGDSALYFCASSAPVGDEQFFGPGTRLTVL.

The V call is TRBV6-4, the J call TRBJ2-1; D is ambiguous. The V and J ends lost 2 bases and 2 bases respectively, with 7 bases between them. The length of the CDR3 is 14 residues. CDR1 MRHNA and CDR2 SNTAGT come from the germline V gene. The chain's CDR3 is CASSDRLAYNEQFF. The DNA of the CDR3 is TGTGCCAGCAGTGACAGGCTTGCCTACAATGAGCAGTTCTTC.

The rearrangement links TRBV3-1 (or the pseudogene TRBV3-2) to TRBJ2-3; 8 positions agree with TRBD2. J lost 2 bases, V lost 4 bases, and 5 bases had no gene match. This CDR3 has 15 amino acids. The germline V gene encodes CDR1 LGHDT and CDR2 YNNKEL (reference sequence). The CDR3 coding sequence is TGTGCCAGCAGCCTCCAAGCGGGGGCCACAGATACGCAGTATTTT. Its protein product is CASSLQAGATDTQYF.